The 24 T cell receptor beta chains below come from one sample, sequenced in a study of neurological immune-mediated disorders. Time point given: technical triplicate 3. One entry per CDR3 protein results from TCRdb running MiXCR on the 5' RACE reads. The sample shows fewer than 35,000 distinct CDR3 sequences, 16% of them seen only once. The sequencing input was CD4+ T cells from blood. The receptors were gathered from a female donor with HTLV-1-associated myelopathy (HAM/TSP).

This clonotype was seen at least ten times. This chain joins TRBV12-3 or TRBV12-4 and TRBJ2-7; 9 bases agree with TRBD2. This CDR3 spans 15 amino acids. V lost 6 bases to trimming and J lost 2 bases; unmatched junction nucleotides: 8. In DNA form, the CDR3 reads TGTGCCAGCAGCTCACGGACTAGCGCGACCTACGAGCAGTACTTC. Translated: CASSSRTSATYEQYF.

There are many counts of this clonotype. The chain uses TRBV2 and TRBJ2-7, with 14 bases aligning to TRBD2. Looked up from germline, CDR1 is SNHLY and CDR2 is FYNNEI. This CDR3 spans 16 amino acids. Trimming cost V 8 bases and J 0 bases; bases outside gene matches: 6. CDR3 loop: CASQGLAGASSYEQYF. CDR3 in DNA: TGTGCCAGCCAGGGACTAGCGGGAGCCTCCTCCTACGAGCAGTACTTC.

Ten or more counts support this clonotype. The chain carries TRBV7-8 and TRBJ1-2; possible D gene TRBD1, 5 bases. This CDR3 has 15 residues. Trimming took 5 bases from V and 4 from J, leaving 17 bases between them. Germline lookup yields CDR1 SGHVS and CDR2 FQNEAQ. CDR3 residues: CASSPPPRARYGYTF. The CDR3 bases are TGTGCCAGCAGCCCGCCCCCCAGGGCCCGCTATGGCTACACCTTC.

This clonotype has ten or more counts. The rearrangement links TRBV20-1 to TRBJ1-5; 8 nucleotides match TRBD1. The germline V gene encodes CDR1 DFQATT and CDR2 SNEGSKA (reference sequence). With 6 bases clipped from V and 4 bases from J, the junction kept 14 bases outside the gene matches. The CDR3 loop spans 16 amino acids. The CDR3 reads CSANHPGQGENQPQHF. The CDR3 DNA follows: TGCAGTGCCAACCACCCCGGACAGGGAGAAAATCAGCCCCAGCATTTT.

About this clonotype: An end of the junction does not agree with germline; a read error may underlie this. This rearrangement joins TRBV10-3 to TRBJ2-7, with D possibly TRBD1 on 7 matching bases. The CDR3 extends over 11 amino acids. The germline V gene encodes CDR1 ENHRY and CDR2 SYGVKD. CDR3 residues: CAGGTVTEQHF. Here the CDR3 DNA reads TGTGCCGGGGGGACAGTCACGGAGCAGCACTTC.

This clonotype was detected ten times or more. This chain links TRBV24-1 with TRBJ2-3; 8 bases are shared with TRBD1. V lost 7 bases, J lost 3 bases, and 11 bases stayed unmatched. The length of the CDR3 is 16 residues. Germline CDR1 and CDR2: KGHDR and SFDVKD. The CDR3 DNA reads TGTGCCACCAGAGGGACAGGACCCAAGGAAACAGATACGCAGTATTTT. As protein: CATRGTGPKETDTQYF.

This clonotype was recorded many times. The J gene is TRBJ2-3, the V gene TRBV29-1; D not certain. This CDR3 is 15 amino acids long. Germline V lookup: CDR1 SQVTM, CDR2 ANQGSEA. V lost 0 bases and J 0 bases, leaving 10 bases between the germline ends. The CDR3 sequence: CSVEDPYDSTDTQYF. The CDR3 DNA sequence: TGCAGCGTTGAAGACCCTTACGACAGCACAGATACGCAGTATTTT.

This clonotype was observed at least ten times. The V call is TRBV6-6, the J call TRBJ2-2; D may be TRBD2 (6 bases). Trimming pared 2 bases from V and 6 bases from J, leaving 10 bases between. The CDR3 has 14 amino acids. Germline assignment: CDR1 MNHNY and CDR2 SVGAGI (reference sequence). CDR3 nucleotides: TGTGCCAGCAGTTACACTAGCTTCGCCGGGGAGCTGTTTTTT. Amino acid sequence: CASSYTSFAGELFF.

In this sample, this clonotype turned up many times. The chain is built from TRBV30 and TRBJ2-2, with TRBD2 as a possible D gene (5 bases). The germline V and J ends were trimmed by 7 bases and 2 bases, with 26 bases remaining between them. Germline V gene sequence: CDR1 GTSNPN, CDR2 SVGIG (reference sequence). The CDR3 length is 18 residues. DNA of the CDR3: TGTGCCTTACAAAGGACTCCCGCCTACTCAAAAAACACCGGGGAGCTGTTTTTT. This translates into CALQRTPAYSKNTGELFF.

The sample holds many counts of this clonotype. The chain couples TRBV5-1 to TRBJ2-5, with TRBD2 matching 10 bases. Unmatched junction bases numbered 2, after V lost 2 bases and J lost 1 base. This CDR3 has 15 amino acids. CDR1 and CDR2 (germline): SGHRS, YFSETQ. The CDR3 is CASSLTSGVQETQYF. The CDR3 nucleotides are TGCGCCAGCAGCTTAACTAGCGGGGTCCAAGAGACCCAGTACTTC.

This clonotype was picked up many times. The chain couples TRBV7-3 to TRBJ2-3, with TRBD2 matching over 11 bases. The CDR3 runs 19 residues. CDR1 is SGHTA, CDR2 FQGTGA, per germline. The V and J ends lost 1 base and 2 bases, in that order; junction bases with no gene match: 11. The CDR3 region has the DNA TGTGCCAGCAGCTTAAAACCCGCCGGGACTAGCGGCCTCACAGATACGCAGTATTTT. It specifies CASSLKPAGTSGLTDTQYF. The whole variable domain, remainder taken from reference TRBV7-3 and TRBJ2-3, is GAGVSQTPSNKVTEKGKYVELRCDPISGHTALYWYRQSLGQGPEFLIYFQGTGAADDSGLPNDRFFAVRPEGSVSTLKIQRTERGDSAVYLCASSLKPAGTSGLTDTQYFGPGTRLTVL.

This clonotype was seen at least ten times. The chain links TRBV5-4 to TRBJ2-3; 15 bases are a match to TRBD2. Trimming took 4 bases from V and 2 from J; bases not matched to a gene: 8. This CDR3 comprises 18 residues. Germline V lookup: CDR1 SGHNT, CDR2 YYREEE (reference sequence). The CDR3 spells CASSTGTSGRSHTDTQYF. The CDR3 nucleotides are TGTGCCAGCAGCACCGGGACTAGCGGGAGGTCACACACAGATACGCAGTATTTT.

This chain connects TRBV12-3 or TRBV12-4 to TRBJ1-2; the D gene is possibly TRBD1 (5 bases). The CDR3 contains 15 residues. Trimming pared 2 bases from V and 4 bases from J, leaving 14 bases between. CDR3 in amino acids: CASSLSGRISYGYTF. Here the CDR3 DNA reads TGTGCCAGCAGTTTATCAGGGAGAATAAGCTATGGCTACACCTTC.

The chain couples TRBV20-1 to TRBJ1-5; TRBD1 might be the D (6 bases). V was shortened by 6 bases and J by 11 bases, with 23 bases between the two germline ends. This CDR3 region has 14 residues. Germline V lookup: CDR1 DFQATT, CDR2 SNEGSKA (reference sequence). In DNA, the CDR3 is TGCAGTGCACCGAGGGGGGGGGTTGGAGAGACCCAGCATTTT. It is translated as CSAPRGGVGETQHF.

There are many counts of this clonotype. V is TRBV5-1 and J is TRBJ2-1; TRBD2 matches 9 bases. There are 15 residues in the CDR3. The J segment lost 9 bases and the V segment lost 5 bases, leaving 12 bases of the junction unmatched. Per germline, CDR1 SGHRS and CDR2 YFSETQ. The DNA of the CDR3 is TGCGCCAGCAGTTGGGCTGTAGCGGGAGATGGTGAGCAGTTCTTC. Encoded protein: CASSWAVAGDGEQFF.

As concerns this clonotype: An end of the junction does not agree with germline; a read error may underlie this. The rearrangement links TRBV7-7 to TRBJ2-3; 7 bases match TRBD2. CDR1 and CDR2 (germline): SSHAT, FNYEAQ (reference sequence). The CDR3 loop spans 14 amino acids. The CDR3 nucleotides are TGTGCTAGCAGCCCGGTGGGGGGGGCAGATACGCAGTATTTT. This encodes CASSPVGGADTQYF.

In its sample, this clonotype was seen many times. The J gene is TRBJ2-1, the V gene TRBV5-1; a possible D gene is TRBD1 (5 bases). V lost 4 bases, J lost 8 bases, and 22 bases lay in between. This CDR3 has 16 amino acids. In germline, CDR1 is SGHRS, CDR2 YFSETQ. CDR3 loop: CASSPNTGTRNDEQFF. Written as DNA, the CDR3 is TGCGCCAGCAGCCCTAACACAGGAACTCGTAACGATGAGCAGTTCTTC.

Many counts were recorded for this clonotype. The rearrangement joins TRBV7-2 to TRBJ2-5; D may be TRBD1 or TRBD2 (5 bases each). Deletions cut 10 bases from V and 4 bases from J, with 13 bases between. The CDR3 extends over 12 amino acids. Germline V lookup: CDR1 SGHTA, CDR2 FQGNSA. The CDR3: CAMSRGPETQYF. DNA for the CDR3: TGTGCCATGAGCCGGGGCCCAGAGACCCAGTACTTC.

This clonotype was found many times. This chain's CDR3 is CASVIASGGDTQYF. The CDR3, as DNA: TGTGCCAGCGTCATTGCGAGTGGAGGCGATACGCAGTATTTT. The V and J genes are TRBV27 and TRBJ2-3; the D gene is possibly TRBD2 (5 bases). The CDR3 runs 14 residues. Germline V gene lookup returns CDR1 MNHEY and CDR2 SMNVEV (reference sequence). The V gene lost 8 bases and the J gene lost 6 bases, with 18 bases spanning the gap.

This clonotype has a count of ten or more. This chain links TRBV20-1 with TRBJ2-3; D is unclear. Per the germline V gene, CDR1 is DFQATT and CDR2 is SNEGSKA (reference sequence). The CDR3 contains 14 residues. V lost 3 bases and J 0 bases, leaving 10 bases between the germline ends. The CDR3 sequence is CSASVDPSTDTQYF. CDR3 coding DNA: TGCAGTGCTAGTGTGGACCCTAGCACAGATACGCAGTATTTT.

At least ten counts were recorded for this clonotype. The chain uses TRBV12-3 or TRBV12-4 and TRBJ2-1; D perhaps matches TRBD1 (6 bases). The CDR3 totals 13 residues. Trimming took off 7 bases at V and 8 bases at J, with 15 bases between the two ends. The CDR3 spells CASTLGQGHEQFF. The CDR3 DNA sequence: TGTGCCAGCACCTTGGGGCAGGGGCATGAGCAGTTCTTC.

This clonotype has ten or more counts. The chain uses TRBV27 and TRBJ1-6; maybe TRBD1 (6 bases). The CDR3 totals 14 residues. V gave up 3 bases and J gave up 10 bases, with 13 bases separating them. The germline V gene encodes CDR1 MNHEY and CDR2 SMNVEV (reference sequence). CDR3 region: CASSFPGAGSPLHF. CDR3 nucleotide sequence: TGTGCCAGCAGTTTTCCAGGGGCGGGCTCACCCCTCCACTTT.

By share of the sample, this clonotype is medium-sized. CDR3 sequence reads: CASSLSSTGTTPLHF. The CDR3 bases are TGCGCCAGCAGCTTGTCCTCGACAGGGACCACACCCCTCCACTTT. The chain employs TRBV5-1 and TRBJ1-6; 7 bases are shared with TRBD1. The V and J ends lost 1 base and 11 bases, in that order; junction bases with no gene match: 9. The CDR3 spans 15 residues. Germline CDR1 and CDR2: SGHRS and YFSETQ. The variable domain in full, with the rest retrieved from reference TRBV5-1 and TRBJ1-6, is KAGVTQTPRYLIKTRGQQVTLSCSPISGHRSVSWYQQTPGQGLQFLFEYFSETQRNKGNFPGRFSGRQFSNSRSEMNVSTLELGDSALYLCASSLSSTGTTPLHFGNGTRLTVT.

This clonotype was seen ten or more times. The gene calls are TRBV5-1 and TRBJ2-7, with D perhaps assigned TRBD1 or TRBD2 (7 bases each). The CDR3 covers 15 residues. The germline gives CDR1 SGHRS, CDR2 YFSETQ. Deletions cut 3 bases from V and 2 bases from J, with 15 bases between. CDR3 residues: CASSSRGGGAYEQYF. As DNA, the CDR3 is TGCGCCAGCAGCTCTAGGGGAGGGGGCGCCTACGAGCAGTACTTC.